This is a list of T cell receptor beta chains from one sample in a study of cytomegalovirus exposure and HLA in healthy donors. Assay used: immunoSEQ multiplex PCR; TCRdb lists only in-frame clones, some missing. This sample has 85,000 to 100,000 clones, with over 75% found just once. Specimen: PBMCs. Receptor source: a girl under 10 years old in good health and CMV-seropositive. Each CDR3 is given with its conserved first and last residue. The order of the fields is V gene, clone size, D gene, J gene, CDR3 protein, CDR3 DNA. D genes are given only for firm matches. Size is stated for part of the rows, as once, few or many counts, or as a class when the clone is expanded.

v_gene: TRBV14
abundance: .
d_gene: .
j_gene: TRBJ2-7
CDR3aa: CASSQTRVIGDEQYF
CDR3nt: TGTGCCAGCAGCCAAACCAGGGTAATTGGCGACGAGCAGTACTTC

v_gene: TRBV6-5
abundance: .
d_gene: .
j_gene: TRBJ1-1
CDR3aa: CASRLLMSSDTEAFF
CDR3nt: TGTGCCAGCAGGCTTTTGATGTCCTCGGACACTGAAGCTTTCTTT

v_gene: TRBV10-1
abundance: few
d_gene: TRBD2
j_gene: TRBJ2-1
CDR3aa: CASSEAATSGMQFF
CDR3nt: TGCGCCAGCAGTGAGGCCGCAACTAGCGGAATGCAGTTCTTC

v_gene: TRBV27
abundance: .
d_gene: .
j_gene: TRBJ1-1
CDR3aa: CASSLTTGTEAFF
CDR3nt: TGTGCCAGCAGTTTAACCACCGGCACTGAAGCTTTCTTT

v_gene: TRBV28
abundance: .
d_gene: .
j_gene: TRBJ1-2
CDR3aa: CASSMPYDRFSANYGYTF
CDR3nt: TGTGCCAGCAGTATGCCCTACGACAGGTTCTCGGCTAACTATGGCTACACCTTC

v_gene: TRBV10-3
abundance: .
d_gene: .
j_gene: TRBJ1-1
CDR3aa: CAISGRQERVTEAFF
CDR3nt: TGTGCCATCAGTGGGCGACAGGAAAGAGTCACTGAAGCTTTCTTT

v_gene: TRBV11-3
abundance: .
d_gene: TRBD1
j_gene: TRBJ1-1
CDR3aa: CASSDRENTEAFF
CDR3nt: TGTGCCAGCAGCGACAGGGAGAACACTGAAGCTTTCTTT

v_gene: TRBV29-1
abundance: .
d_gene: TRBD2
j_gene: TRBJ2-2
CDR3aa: CSALSSGGGGELFF
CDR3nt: TGCAGCGCCCTGTCCTCGGGAGGGGGCGGGGAGCTGTTTTTT

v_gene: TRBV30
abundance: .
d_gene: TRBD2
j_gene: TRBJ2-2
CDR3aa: CAWSLPRGGRVGTGELFF
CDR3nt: TGTGCCTGGAGCCTTCCTCGGGGGGGGAGAGTCGGCACCGGGGAGCTGTTTTTT

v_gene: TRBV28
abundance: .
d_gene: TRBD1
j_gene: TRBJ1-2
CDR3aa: CASSLGTGVGGYTF
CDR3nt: TGTGCCAGCAGTTTAGGGACAGGGGTCGGTGGCTACACCTTC